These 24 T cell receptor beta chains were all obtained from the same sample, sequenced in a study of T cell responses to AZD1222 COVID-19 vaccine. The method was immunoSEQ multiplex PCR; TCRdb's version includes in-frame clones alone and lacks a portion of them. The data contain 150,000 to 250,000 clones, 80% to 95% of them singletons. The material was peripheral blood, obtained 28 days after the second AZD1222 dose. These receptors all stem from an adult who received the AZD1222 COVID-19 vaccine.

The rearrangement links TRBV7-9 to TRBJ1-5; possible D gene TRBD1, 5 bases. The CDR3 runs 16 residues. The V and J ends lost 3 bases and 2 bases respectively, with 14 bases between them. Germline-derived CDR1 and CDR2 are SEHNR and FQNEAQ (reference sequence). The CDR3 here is CASSLSRGGRNQPQHF. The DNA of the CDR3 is TGTGCCAGCAGCTTGTCTAGGGGAGGACGCAATCAGCCCCAGCATTTT. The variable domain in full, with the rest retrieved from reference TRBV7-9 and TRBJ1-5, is DTGVSQNPRHKITKRGQNVTFRCDPISEHNRLYWYRQTLGQGPEFLTYFQNEAQLEKSRLLSDRFSAERPKGSFSTLEIQRTEQGDSAMYLCASSLSRGGRNQPQHFGDGTRLSIL.

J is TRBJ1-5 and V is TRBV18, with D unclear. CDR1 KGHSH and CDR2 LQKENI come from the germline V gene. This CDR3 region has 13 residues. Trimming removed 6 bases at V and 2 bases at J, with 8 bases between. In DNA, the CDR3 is TGTGCCAGCTCTCGGGGAGGCAATCAGCCCCAGCATTTT. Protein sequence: CASSRGGNQPQHF. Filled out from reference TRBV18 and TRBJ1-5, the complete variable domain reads NAGVMQNPRHLVRRRGQEARLRCSPMKGHSHVYWYRQLPEEGLKFMVYLQKENIIDESGMPKERFSAEFPKEGPSILRIQQVVRGDSAAYFCASSRGGNQPQHFGDGTRLSIL.

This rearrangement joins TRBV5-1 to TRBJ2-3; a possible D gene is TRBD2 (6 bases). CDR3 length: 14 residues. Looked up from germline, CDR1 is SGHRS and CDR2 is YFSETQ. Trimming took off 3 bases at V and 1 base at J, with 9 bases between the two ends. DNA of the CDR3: TGCGCCAGCAGCTCGCGGGATGGCACAGATACGCAGTATTTT. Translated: CASSSRDGTDTQYF.

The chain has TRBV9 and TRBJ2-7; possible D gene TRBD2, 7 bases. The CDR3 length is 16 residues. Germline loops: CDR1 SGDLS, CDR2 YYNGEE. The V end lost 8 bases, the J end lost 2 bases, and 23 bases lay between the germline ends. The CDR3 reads CARGSGGLGGPYEQYF. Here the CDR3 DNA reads TGTGCCAGAGGGAGTGGTGGGCTCGGGGGGCCCTACGAGCAGTACTTC.

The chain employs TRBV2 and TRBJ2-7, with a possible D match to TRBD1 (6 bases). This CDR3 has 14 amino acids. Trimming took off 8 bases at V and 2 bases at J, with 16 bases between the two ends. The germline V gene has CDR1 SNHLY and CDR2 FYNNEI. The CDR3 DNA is TGTGCCAGCGCCCATCAGGGGTGGCCCTACGAGCAGTACTTC. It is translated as CASAHQGWPYEQYF.

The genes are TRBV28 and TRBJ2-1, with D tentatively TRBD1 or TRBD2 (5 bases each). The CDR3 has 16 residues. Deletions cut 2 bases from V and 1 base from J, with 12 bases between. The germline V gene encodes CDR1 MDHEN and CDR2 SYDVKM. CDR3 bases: TGTGCCAGCAGTTTAGGGGGTTTAACTTCCTACAATGAGCAGTTCTTC. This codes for CASSLGGLTSYNEQFF.

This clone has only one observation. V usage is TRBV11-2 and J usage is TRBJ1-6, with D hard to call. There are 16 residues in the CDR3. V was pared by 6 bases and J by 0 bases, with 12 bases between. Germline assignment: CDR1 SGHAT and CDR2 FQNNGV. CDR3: CASSFHSSSYNSPLHF. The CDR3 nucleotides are TGTGCCAGCAGTTTCCACAGTAGCTCCTATAATTCACCCCTCCACTTT.

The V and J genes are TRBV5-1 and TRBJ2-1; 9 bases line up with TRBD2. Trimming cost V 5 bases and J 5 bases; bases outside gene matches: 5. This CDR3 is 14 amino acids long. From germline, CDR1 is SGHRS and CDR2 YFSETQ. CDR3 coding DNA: TGCGCCAGCAGTCCTATAGCGGGGGACAATGAGCAGTTCTTC. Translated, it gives CASSPIAGDNEQFF. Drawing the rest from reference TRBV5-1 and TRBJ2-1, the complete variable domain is KAGVTQTPRYLIKTRGQQVTLSCSPISGHRSVSWYQQTPGQGLQFLFEYFSETQRNKGNFPGRFSGRQFSNSRSEMNVSTLELGDSALYLCASSPIAGDNEQFFGPGTRLTVL.

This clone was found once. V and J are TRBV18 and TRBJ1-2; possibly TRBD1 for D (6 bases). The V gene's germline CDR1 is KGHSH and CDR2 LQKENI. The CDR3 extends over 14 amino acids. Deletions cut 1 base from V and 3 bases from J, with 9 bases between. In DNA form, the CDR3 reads TGTGCCAGCTCACCACAGAGACAGGACTATGGCTACACCTTC. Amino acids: CASSPQRQDYGYTF.

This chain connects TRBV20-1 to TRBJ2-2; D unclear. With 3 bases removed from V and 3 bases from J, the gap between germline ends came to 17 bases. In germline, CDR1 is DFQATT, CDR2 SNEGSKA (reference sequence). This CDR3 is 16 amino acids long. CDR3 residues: CSASPWGYTDTGELFF. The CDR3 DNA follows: TGCAGTGCTAGTCCGTGGGGATATACGGACACCGGGGAGCTGTTTTTT.

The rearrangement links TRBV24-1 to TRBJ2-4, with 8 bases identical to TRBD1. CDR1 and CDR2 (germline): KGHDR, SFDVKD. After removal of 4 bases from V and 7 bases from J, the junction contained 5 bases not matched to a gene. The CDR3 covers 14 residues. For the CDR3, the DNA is TGTGCCACCAGTGACCCGACAGGGGCTAACATTCAGTACTTC. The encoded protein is CATSDPTGANIQYF.

The CDR3 DNA sequence: TGTGCCAGCAGTGCTTACACAGGCCGACTATACAATGAGCAGTTCTTC. It yields the protein CASSAYTGRLYNEQFF. The chain combines TRBV6-2 or TRBV6-3 with TRBJ2-1; either TRBD1 or TRBD2 may fit D (5 bases each). Germline lookup yields CDR1 MNHEY and CDR2 SVGEGT. The CDR3 has 16 residues. V lost 5 bases, J lost 4 bases, and 18 bases lay in between.

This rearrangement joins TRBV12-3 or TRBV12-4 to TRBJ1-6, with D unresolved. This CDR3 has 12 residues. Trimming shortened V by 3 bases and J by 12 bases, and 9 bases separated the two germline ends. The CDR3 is CASSFLGRPLHF. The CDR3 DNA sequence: TGTGCCAGCAGTTTCCTCGGGCGACCCCTCCACTTT.

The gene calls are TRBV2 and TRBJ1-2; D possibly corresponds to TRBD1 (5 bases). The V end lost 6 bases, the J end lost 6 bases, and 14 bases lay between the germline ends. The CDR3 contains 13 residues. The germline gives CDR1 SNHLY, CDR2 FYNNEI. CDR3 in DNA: TGTGCCAGCAGCCTACAACAGGCGGATGGCTACACCTTC. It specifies CASSLQQADGYTF.

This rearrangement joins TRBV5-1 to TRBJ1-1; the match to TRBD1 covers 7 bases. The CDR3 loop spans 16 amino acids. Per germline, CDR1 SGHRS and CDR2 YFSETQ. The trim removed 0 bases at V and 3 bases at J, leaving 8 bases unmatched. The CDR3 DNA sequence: TGCGCCAGCAGCTTGGAGGGCAGGGGGAGCGACACTGAAGCTTTCTTT. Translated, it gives CASSLEGRGSDTEAFF.

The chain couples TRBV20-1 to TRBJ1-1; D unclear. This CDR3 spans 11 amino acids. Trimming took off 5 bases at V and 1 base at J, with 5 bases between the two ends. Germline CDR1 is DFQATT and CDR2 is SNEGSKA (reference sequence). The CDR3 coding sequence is TGCAGTGCTGGTGCGAACACTGAAGCTTTCTTT. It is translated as CSAGANTEAFF.

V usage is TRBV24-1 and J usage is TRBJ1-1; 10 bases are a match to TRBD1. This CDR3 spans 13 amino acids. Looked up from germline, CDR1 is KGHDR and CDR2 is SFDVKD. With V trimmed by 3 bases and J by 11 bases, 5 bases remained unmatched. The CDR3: CATSDGGQGRAFF. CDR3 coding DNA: TGTGCCACCAGTGATGGGGGACAGGGGAGGGCTTTCTTT.

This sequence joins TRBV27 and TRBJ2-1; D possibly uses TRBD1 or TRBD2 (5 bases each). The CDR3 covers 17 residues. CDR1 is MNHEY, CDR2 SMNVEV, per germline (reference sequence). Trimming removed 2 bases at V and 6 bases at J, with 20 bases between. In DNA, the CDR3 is TGTGCCAGCAGTTTACCCCCGGGGCGAGTAGGCAGCAATGAGCAGTTCTTC. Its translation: CASSLPPGRVGSNEQFF.

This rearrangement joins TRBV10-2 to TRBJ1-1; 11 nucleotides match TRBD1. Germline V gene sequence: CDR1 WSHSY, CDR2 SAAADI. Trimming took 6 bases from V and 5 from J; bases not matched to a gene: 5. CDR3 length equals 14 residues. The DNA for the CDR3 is TGCGCCAGCAGAACCGGACAGGGGGCAACTGAAGCTTTCTTT. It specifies CASRTGQGATEAFF.

The CDR3 spells CASSPQQGGNTEAFF. In DNA form, the CDR3 reads TGTGCCAGTAGTCCGCAACAGGGGGGGAACACTGAAGCTTTCTTT. The V and J genes are TRBV19 and TRBJ1-1, with 8 bases matching TRBD1. The germline CDR1 and CDR2 sequences are LNHDA and SQIVND (reference sequence). V shed 5 bases and J 1 base; nucleotides not matched to a gene: 6. The CDR3 length is 15 residues. Together with reference TRBV19 and TRBJ1-1, the CDR3 gives the full variable domain: DGGITQSPKYLFRKEGQNVTLSCEQNLNHDAMYWYRQDPGQGLRLIYYSQIVNDFQKGDIAEGYSVSREKKESFPLTVTSAQKNPTAFYLCASSPQQGGNTEAFFGQGTRLTVV.

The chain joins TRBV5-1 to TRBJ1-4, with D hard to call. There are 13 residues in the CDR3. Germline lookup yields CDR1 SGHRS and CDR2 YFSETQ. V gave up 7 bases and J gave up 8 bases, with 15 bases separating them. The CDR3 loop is CASGRDGGEKLFF. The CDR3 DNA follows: TGCGCCAGCGGCCGGGATGGAGGAGAAAAACTGTTTTTT.

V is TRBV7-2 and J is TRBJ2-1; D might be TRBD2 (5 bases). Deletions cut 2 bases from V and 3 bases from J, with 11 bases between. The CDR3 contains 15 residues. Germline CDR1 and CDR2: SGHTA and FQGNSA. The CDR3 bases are TGTGCCAGCAGCTTACTGCTCGGGATCTACAATGAGCAGTTCTTC. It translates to CASSLLLGIYNEQFF.

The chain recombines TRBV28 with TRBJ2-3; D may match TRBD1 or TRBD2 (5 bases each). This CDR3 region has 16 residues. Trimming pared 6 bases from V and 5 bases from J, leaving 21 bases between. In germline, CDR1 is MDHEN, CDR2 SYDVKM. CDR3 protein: CASRPRGAHGGDTQYF. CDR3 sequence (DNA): TGTGCCAGCAGGCCCCGGGGAGCCCATGGGGGAGATACGCAGTATTTT.

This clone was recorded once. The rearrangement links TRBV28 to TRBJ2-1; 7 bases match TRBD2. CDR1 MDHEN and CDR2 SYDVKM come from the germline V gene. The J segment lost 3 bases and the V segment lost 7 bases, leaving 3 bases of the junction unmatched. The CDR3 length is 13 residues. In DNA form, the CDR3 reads TGTGCCAGCACGGCTAGCGGCTACAATGAGCAGTTCTTC. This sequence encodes CASTASGYNEQFF.